This T cell receptor beta chain was retrieved from a study of HIV-infected patients and healthy controls. cDNA was made from approximately 0.55 ug RNA using alpha and beta constant primers. Using multiplexing indices, alpha and beta chain libraries were generated apart by chain-specific third strand synthesis. MiXCR was run by TCRdb on the 5' RACE reads, yielding one entry per CDR3 protein. The data show about 10,000 distinct CDR3 sequences, 5.2% seen once. CDR1 is MDHEN and CDR2 is SYDVKM in the germline V gene. This CDR3 comprises 14 residues. V gave up 5 bases and J gave up 0 bases, with 11 bases separating them. All unsorted peripheral T cells were captured because whole blood was used without fractionation. This clonotype was recorded at least ten times.

The source of this sequence is an adult with HIV infection. The genes are TRBV28 and TRBJ2-7; tentative D call: TRBD2 (5 bases). The sequencing here drew on blood, taken before antiretroviral therapy. CDR3 sequence (DNA): TGTGCCAGCAGTCCCGGACTGGGCTCCTACGAGCAGTACTTC. Its translation: CASSPGLGSYEQYF. The whole variable domain, filled in from reference TRBV28 and TRBJ2-7, reads DVKVTQSSRYLVKRTGEKVFLECVQDMDHENMFWYRQDPGLGLRLIYFSYDVKMKEKGDIPEGYSVSREKKERFSLILESASTNQTSMYLCASSPGLGSYEQYFGPGTRLTVT.